Below, 2 T cell receptor beta chains from the same sample are listed, as sequenced in a study of blood T cell repertoires in COVID-19. Sequencing used immunoSEQ multiplex PCR; TCRdb keeps in-frame clones, though not all of them. The sample includes under 250,000 clones, about 82% of them seen just once. Sequencing input: peripheral blood. The receptors here all came from a man of 80 years or more with acute or convalescent COVID-19.

The chain links TRBV5-1 to TRBJ1-1; 9 bases match TRBD1. The CDR3 totals 15 residues. CDR1 and CDR2 from the germline V gene are SGHRS and YFSETQ. Trimming took 1 base from V and 7 from J; bases not matched to a gene: 8. CDR3: CASSLNLLGQGEAFF. CDR3 nucleotide sequence: TGCGCCAGCAGCTTGAACCTTTTGGGACAGGGTGAAGCTTTCTTT.

The chain recombines TRBV6-5 with TRBJ1-1; no definite D call. V was shortened by 8 bases and J by 6 bases, with 13 bases between the two germline ends. CDR1 is MNHEY, CDR2 SVGAGI, per germline. CDR3 length equals 12 residues. The CDR3 sequence: CASQADTSEAFF. In DNA, the CDR3 is TGTGCCAGCCAGGCTGATACATCTGAAGCTTTCTTT.